This entry lists 20 T cell receptor beta chains sequenced from one sample in a study of beta chain features in type 1 diabetes. Of the isolated RNA, all was reverse transcribed, and so the sequenced material was expressed TCRB transcripts. This table comes from immunoSEQ multiplex PCR, and its TCRdb copy is limited to in-frame clones, with some not included. The repertoire has 150,000 or so clones, 40% to 60% of them found once; the top ten carry under 0.5%. The sample comprised Tregs from blood. These receptors were obtained from a man younger than 35 in good health.

The chain couples TRBV5-1 to TRBJ2-3; 9 positions agree with TRBD1. This CDR3 comprises 18 residues. Germline-derived CDR1 and CDR2 are SGHRS and YFSETQ. V lost 0 bases and J lost 1; bases outside the gene matches: 9. CDR3 region: CASSLGDREWSGTDTQYF. The CDR3 DNA sequence: TGCGCCAGCAGCTTGGGGGACAGGGAATGGAGCGGCACAGATACGCAGTATTTT.

This clone was seen a handful of times. V and J are TRBV4-3 and TRBJ2-2, with TRBD2 matching 12 bases. With 0 bases clipped from V and 5 bases from J, the junction kept 4 bases outside the gene matches. The germline V gene encodes CDR1 LGHNA and CDR2 YSLEER. The CDR3 contains 17 residues. CDR3 amino acids: CASSQELAGGGTGELFF. The DNA for the CDR3 is TGCGCCAGCAGCCAAGAACTAGCGGGAGGAGGGACCGGGGAGCTGTTTTTT.

The chain joins TRBV6-5 to TRBJ2-7; D is undetermined. Trimming took off 2 bases at V and 4 bases at J, with 12 bases between the two ends. Germline V lookup: CDR1 MNHEY, CDR2 SVGAGI. This CDR3 has 14 residues. The CDR3 is CASSYVRASYEQYF. The CDR3 region has the DNA TGTGCCAGCAGTTACGTTAGAGCCTCTTACGAGCAGTACTTC.

The rearrangement links TRBV30 to TRBJ1-3, with D tentatively TRBD1 (5 bases). With 3 bases removed from V and 10 bases from J, the gap between germline ends came to 16 bases. CDR3 length: 13 amino acids. CDR1 is GTSNPN and CDR2 is SVGIG in the germline V gene (reference sequence). The CDR3 reads CAWSAHTGTTIYF. CDR3 in DNA: TGTGCCTGGAGCGCCCATACAGGAACAACCATATATTTT.

This clone has more than one count but fewer than ten. The V call is TRBV5-3, the J call TRBJ2-1; 7 bases agree with TRBD2. TRBV5-3 has ORF status, its function being uncertain. The CDR3 has 16 residues. Losses at the gene ends were 5 bases for V and 10 bases for J; bases not matched to a gene: 18. CDR3 bases: TGTGCCAGAAGGGTTGGGAGCGGGATCCCCGTGGAGGAGCAGTTCTTC. Its translation: CARRVGSGIPVEEQFF.

V usage is TRBV27 and J usage is TRBJ1-5; unclear D gene. V lost 5 bases, J lost 0 bases, and 8 bases lay in between. Looked up from germline, CDR1 is MNHEY and CDR2 is SMNVEV (reference sequence). This CDR3 contains 14 residues. The CDR3 loop reads CASSIRYSNQPQHF. DNA for the CDR3: TGTGCCAGCAGTATTAGATATAGCAATCAGCCCCAGCATTTT.

Points on this clone: A read error may produce the germline difference seen at one junction end. The chain joins TRBV7-7 to TRBJ2-1; D call uncertain. Germline V gene lookup returns CDR1 SSHAT and CDR2 FNYEAQ (reference sequence). The CDR3 has 11 residues. The CDR3 DNA reads as TGTGCTAGCACGGAAGAGGATGAGCAGTTCTTC. Protein: CASTEEDEQFF.

This rearrangement joins TRBV18 to TRBJ2-3; TRBD1 aligns across 7 bases. This CDR3 is 13 amino acids long. In germline, CDR1 is KGHSH, CDR2 LQKENI. V shed 6 bases and J 3 bases; nucleotides not matched to a gene: 3. The CDR3 is CASSRQGTDTQYF. CDR3 sequence (DNA): TGTGCCAGCTCCCGACAGGGAACAGATACGCAGTATTTT.

This chain joins TRBV7-2 and TRBJ2-5; 11 bases fit TRBD1. The CDR3 length is 17 residues. CDR1 SGHTA and CDR2 FQGNSA come from the germline V gene. Trimming at V came to 5 bases and at J to 1 base, leaving 9 bases not matched to a gene. As DNA, the CDR3 is TGTGCCAGCAGCCAAGTAGGACAGGGGGCCTTCCAAGAGACCCAGTACTTC. Protein: CASSQVGQGAFQETQYF.

J is TRBJ2-1 and V is TRBV15; 9 positions agree with TRBD2. The CDR3 consists of 15 residues. V dropped 0 bases and J dropped 9; count of bases not matched to a gene: 6. Germline loops: CDR1 LNHNV, CDR2 YYDKDF (reference sequence). The CDR3 region is CATSRDLAGALEQFF. The CDR3 bases are TGTGCCACCAGCAGAGATTTAGCGGGAGCACTTGAGCAGTTCTTC.

The chain carries TRBV9 and TRBJ1-1; D is uncertain. The V end was cut by 1 base, the J end by 10 bases, with 17 bases between. The CDR3 is 14 residues long. Germline V gene lookup returns CDR1 SGDLS and CDR2 YYNGEE. CDR3 region: CASSVLGEGGRAFF. CDR3 coding DNA: TGTGCCAGCAGCGTACTAGGTGAAGGTGGGAGAGCTTTCTTT. The full variable domain, completed using reference TRBV9 and TRBJ1-1, is DSGVTQTPKHLITATGQRVTLRCSPRSGDLSVYWYQQSLDQGLQFLIQYYNGEERAKGNILERFSAQQFPDLHSELNLSSLELGDSALYFCASSVLGEGGRAFFGQGTRLTVV.

This clone was observed a handful of times. The chain uses TRBV19 and TRBJ2-3; TRBD2 might be the D (5 bases). This CDR3 contains 14 residues. Trimming cost V 6 bases and J 2 bases, with 12 bases left between them. In germline, CDR1 is LNHDA, CDR2 SQIVND (reference sequence). The CDR3 loop reads CASSNTRDTDTQYF. DNA of the CDR3: TGTGCCAGTAGCAACACCCGGGACACAGATACGCAGTATTTT.

The rearrangement uses TRBV6-6 and TRBJ2-7, with 10 bases identical to TRBD1. Germline assignment: CDR1 MNHNY and CDR2 SVGAGI (reference sequence). The CDR3 runs 15 residues. V dropped 3 bases and J dropped 4; count of bases not matched to a gene: 6. The chain's CDR3 is CASSYPGTGAYEQYF. The CDR3 bases are TGTGCCAGCAGTTATCCCGGGACAGGGGCATACGAGCAGTACTTC.

V and J are TRBV18 and TRBJ1-3, with 8 bases aligning to TRBD1. V trimming: 6 bases; J trimming: 0 bases; junction bases outside the gene matches: 7. CDR1 and CDR2 from the germline V gene are KGHSH and LQKENI. The CDR3 contains 16 residues. CDR3 in DNA: TGTGCCAGCTCTCGTGGACAGGGATCCTCTGGAAACACCATATATTTT. Translated, it gives CASSRGQGSSGNTIYF.

Only one count was recorded for this clone. CDR3 residues: CASSMSGSNQPQHF. CDR3 sequence (DNA): TGTGCCAGTAGTATGTCAGGCAGCAATCAGCCCCAGCATTTT. The chain employs TRBV19 and TRBJ1-5; D is unresolved. The V and J ends lost 3 bases and 1 base respectively, with 7 bases between them. CDR1 is LNHDA and CDR2 is SQIVND in the germline V gene (reference sequence). This CDR3 region has 14 residues.

CDR3 DNA: TGCGCCAGCAGCCCGGGACTAGGAGCAGGGGGAGCCTATGGCTACACCTTC. Amino acid sequence: CASSPGLGAGGAYGYTF. V is TRBV5-1 and J is TRBJ1-2, with 7 nucleotides matching TRBD1. The CDR3 totals 17 residues. V shed 4 bases and J 4 bases; nucleotides not matched to a gene: 16. Germline V gene data show CDR1 as SGHRS and CDR2 as YFSETQ.

J is TRBJ2-7 and V is TRBV5-1; tentatively, D is TRBD1 (6 bases). This CDR3 is built from 16 residues. Trimming removed 3 bases from V and 1 base from J, with 17 bases in between. Germline V gives CDR1 SGHRS, CDR2 YFSETQ. The CDR3 spells CASSWGTFERSYEQYF. The CDR3 DNA follows: TGCGCCAGCAGCTGGGGGACATTCGAAAGATCCTACGAGCAGTACTTC.

This sequence joins TRBV4-3 and TRBJ1-6; 8 bases fit TRBD1. Germline V lookup: CDR1 LGHNA, CDR2 YSLEER. V was pared by 0 bases and J by 6 bases, with 10 bases of the junction left unmatched. This CDR3 has 18 amino acids. The chain's CDR3 is CASSQETQGAAGNSPLHF. In nucleotides, the CDR3 is TGCGCCAGCAGCCAAGAAACCCAGGGGGCCGCGGGTAATTCACCCCTCCACTTT.

This clone occurred a few times. V usage is TRBV7-6 and J usage is TRBJ2-7; 9 bases fit TRBD2. The V gene's germline CDR1 is SGHVS and CDR2 FNYEAQ. V shed 5 bases, J shed 3 bases, and the junction held 14 bases outside the gene matches. The CDR3 is made up of 17 amino acids. CDR3 loop: CASSPIGASGIDYEQYF. For the CDR3, the DNA is TGTGCCAGCAGCCCAATAGGGGCTAGCGGGATTGACTACGAGCAGTACTTC.

The V gene is TRBV7-2, the J gene TRBJ2-5, with D unresolved. There are 14 residues in the CDR3. In germline, CDR1 is SGHTA, CDR2 FQGNSA. The V gene lost 5 bases and the J gene lost 0 bases, with 10 bases spanning the gap. The DNA for the CDR3 is TGTGCCAGCAGCCATTTCCGGTACCAAGAGACCCAGTACTTC. Protein: CASSHFRYQETQYF.